This TCR beta chain appears in the sequencing data of a study of cytomegalovirus exposure and HLA in healthy donors. Amplification used 60 Vbeta primers and 13 Jbeta primers. Method: immunoSEQ multiplex PCR; TCRdb's copy keeps in-frame clones and lacks some. The table has about 130,000 clones, approximately 82% seen once; the top ten hold 1.5%. The study's findings and limits: The authors enumerated around 150 TCR beta chains as linked to cytomegalovirus. In a later analysis, TCR beta V- and J-gene trimming showed a link to a missense DCLRE1C variant.

Healthy bone marrow donors made up the cohort. V was clipped by 6 bases and J by 4 bases; unmatched bases: 9. Germline lookup yields CDR1 MNHNS and CDR2 SASEGT. The CDR3 has 15 amino acids. This clone occurred once. Its antigen is currently unknown. The sequenced material came from PBMCs. The chain combines TRBV6-1 with TRBJ2-3, with 8 bases lining up with TRBD1. The origin of this receptor is a female donor in good health and CMV-seronegative. CDR3 protein: CASRVRQGLPDTQYF. The DNA for the CDR3 is TGTGCCAGCAGGGTTCGACAGGGGTTACCAGATACGCAGTATTTT.